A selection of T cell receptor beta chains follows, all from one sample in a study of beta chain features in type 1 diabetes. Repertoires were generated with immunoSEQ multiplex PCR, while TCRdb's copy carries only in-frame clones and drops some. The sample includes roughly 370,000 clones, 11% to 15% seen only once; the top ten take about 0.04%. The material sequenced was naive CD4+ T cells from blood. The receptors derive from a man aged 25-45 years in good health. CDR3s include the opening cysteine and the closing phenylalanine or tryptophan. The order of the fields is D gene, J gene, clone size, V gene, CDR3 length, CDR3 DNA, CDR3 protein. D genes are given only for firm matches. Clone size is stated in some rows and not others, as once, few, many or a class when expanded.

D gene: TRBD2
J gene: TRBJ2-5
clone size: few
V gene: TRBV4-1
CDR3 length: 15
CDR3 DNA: TGCGCCAGCAGCCGACTAGCGGGGTTTTTCGAGACCCAGTACTTC
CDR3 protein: CASSRLAGFFETQYF

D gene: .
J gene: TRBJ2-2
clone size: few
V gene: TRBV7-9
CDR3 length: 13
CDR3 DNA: TGTGCCAGCAGAAAGGGAGAGACCGGGGAGCTGTTTTTT
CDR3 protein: CASRKGETGELFF

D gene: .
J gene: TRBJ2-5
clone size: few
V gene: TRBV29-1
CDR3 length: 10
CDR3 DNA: TGCAGCGTCGTTCAAGGGACCCAGTACTTC
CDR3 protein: CSVVQGTQYF

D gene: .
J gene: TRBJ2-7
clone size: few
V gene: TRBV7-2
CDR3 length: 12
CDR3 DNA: TGTGCCAGCAGCAATACAGGGTCCGAGCAGTACTTC
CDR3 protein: CASSNTGSEQYF

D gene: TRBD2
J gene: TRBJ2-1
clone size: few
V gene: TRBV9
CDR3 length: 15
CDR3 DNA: TGTGCCAGCAGCGTAGGTAGCGGGTCCTACAATGAGCAGTTCTTC
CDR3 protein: CASSVGSGSYNEQFF

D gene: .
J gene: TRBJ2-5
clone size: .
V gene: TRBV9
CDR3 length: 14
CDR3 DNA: TGTGCCAGCAGCCCTCGGGACTTCCCAGAGACCCAGTACTTC
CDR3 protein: CASSPRDFPETQYF

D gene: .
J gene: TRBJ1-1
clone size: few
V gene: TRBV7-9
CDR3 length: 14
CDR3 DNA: TGTGCCAGCAGCCCCCGGACAGCTAACACTGAAGCTTTCTTT
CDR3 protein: CASSPRTANTEAFF

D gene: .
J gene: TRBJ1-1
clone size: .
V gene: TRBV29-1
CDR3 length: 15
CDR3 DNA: TGCAGCGTATGCGACAGGCCTCACATGAACACTGAAGCTTTCTTT
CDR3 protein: CSVCDRPHMNTEAFF

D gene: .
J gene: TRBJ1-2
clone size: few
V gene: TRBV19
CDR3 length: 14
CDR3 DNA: TGTGCCAGTAGTAGCCGAAGCCTCCTCTATGGCTACACCTTC
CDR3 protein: CASSSRSLLYGYTF

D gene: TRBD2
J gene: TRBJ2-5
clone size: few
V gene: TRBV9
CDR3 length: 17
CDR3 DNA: TGTGCCAGCAGCACGGTTCCGGGACTAGCGGATGAAGAGACCCAGTACTTC
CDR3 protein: CASSTVPGLADEETQYF

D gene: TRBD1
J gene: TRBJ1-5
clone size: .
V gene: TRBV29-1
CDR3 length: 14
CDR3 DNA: TGCAGCGTTGTCTTTTTGGGGACAGATCAGCCCCAGCATTTT
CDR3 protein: CSVVFLGTDQPQHF

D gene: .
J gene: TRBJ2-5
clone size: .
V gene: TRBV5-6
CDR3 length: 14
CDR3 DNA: TGTGCCAGCAGCTTGGCGGGTCGAGACGGGACCCAGTACTTC
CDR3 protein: CASSLAGRDGTQYF

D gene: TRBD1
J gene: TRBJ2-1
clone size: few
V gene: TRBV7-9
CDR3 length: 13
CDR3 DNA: TGTGCCAGCAGAACGACAGGGGGAAACGAGCAGTTCTTC
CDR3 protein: CASRTTGGNEQFF

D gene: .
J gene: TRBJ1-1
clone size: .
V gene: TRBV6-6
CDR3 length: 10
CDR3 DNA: TGTGCCAGCAGTAGGGCTGAAGCTTTCTTT
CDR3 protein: CASSRAEAFF

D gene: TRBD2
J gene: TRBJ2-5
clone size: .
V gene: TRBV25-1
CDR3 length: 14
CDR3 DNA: TGTGCCAGCACGACTAGCGGGGGGTCGGAGACCCAGTACTTC
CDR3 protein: CASTTSGGSETQYF

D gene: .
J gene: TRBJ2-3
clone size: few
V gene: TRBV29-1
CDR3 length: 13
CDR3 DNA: TGCAGCGTTTTTGGCAGGGGGGCTGATACGCAGTATTTT
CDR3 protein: CSVFGRGADTQYF

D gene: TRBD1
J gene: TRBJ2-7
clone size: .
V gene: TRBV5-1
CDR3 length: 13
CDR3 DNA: TGCGCCAGCAGCCGGGACAGGGTTTACGAGCAGTACTTC
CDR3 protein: CASSRDRVYEQYF

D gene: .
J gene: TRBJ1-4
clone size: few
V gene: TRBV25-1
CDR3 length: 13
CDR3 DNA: TGTGCCAGCAGTCGGGTCGGGCAAGAAAAACTGTTTTTT
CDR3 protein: CASSRVGQEKLFF

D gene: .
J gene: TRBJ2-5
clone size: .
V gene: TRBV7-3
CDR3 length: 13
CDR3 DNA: TGTGCCAGCAGCCCCGGTGGATTAGAGACCCAGTACTTC
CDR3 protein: CASSPGGLETQYF

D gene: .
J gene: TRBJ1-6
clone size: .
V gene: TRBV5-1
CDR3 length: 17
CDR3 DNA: TGCGCCAGCAGCTGGTACGACAGGAGCTCCTATAATTCACCCCTCCACTTT
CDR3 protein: CASSWYDRSSYNSPLHF

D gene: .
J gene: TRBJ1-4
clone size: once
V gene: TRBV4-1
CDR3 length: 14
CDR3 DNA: TGCGCCAGCAGCGTCATAAGGGGGAATGAAAAACTGTTTTTT
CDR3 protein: CASSVIRGNEKLFF

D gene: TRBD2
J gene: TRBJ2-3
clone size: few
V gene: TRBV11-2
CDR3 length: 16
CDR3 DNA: TGTGCCAGCAGCCTCGCGCCGGGGACTAAGGCAGATACGCAGTATTTT
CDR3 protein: CASSLAPGTKADTQYF

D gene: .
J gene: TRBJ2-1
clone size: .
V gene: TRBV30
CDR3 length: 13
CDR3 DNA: TGTGCCGGCGGGCTAGTCGCCTACAATGAGCAGTTCTTC
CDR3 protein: CAGGLVAYNEQFF

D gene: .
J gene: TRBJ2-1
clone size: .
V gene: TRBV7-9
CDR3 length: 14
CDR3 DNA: TGTGCCAGCAGCTTCAGGAGCTCCTACAATGAGCAGTTCTTC
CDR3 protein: CASSFRSSYNEQFF

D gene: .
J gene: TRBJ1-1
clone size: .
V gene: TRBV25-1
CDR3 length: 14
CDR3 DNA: TGTGCCAGCAGTGGTACAGGGTGGATTACTGAAGCTTTCTTT
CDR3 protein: CASSGTGWITEAFF

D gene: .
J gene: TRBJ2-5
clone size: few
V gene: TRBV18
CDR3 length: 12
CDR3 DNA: TGTGCCAGCTCACAGGGGCAGGAGACCCAGTACTTC
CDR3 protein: CASSQGQETQYF

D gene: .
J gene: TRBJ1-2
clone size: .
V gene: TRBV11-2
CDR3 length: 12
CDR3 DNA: TGTGCCAGCAGCTTAGATTTGTATGGCTACACCTTC
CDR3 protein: CASSLDLYGYTF

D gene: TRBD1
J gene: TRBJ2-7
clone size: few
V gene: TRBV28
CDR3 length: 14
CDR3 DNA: TGTGCCAGCAGCAACACAGGGGGCTTTTACGAGCAGTACTTC
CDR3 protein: CASSNTGGFYEQYF

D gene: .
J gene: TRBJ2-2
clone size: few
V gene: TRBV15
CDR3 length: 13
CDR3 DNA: TGTGCCACCAGCAGAGATTTAGCCGGGGAGCTGTTTTTT
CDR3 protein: CATSRDLAGELFF

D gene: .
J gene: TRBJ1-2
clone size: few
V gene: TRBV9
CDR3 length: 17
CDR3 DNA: TGTGCCAGCAGCGTAGAACCCCGAATCGACAGGATCTATGGCTACACCTTC
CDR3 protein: CASSVEPRIDRIYGYTF

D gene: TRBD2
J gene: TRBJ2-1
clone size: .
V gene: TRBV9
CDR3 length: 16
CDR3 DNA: TGTGCCAGCAGCCCGCAACGACTAGCGGTTTACAATGAGCAGTTCTTC
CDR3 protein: CASSPQRLAVYNEQFF

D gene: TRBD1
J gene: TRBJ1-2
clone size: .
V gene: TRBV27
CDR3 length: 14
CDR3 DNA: TGTGCCAGCAGCCGACAGGGTTCTAACTATGGCTACACCTTC
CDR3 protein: CASSRQGSNYGYTF

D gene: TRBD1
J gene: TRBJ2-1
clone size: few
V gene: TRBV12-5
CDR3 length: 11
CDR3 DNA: TGTGCTAGTGGCCAAAACAGGGGGAAGTTCTTC
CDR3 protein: CASGQNRGKFF

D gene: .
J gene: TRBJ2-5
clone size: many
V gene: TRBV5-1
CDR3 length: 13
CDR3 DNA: TGCGCCAGCAGCTTGGGGACAGAAGAGACCCAGTACTTC
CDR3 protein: CASSLGTEETQYF

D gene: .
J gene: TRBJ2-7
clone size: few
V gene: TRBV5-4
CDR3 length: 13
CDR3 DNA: TGTGCCAGCAGCTTGGTGTCGGGCGACGAGCAGTACTTC
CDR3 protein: CASSLVSGDEQYF

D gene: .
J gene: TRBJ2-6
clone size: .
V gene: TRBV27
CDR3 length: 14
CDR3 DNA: TGTGCCAGCAGTCCCCTAGGCGGGGCCAACGTCCTGACTTTC
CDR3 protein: CASSPLGGANVLTF

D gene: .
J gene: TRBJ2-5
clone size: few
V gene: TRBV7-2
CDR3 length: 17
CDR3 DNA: TGTGCCAGCAGCTCATCACGGGGGGCCCGTATCGTGGAGACCCAGTACTTC
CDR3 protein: CASSSSRGARIVETQYF

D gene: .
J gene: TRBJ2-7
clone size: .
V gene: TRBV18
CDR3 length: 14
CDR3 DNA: TGTGCCAGCTCACCACGGGCGAGCTCCTACGAGCAGTACTTC
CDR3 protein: CASSPRASSYEQYF

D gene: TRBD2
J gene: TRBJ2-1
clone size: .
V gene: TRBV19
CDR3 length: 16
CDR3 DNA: TGTGCCAGTATGAGGACTAGCGGGAGAGCCTACAATGAGCAGTTCTTC
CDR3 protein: CASMRTSGRAYNEQFF

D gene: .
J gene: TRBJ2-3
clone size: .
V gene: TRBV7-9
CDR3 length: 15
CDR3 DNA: TGTGCCAGCAGCTTAGGTCGAGCGGACACAGATACGCAGTATTTT
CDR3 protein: CASSLGRADTDTQYF

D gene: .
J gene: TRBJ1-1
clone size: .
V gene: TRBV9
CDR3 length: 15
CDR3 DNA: TGTGCCAGCAGCGTAGAGGGCCCCGGGGGCACTGAAGCTTTCTTT
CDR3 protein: CASSVEGPGGTEAFF

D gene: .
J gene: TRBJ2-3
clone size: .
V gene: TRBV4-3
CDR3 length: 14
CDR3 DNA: TGCGCCAGCAGCCAAGATATAGAGAGGGATACGCAGTATTTT
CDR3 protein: CASSQDIERDTQYF

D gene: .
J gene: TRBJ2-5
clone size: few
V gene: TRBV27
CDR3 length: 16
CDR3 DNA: TGTGCCAGCAGTGCCGAGGGGTTCGGGGGACGCGAGACCCAGTACTTC
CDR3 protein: CASSAEGFGGRETQYF

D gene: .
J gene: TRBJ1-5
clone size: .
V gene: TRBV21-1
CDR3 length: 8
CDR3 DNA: TGTGCCGCTGCGCCCCAGCATTTT
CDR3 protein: CAAAPQHF